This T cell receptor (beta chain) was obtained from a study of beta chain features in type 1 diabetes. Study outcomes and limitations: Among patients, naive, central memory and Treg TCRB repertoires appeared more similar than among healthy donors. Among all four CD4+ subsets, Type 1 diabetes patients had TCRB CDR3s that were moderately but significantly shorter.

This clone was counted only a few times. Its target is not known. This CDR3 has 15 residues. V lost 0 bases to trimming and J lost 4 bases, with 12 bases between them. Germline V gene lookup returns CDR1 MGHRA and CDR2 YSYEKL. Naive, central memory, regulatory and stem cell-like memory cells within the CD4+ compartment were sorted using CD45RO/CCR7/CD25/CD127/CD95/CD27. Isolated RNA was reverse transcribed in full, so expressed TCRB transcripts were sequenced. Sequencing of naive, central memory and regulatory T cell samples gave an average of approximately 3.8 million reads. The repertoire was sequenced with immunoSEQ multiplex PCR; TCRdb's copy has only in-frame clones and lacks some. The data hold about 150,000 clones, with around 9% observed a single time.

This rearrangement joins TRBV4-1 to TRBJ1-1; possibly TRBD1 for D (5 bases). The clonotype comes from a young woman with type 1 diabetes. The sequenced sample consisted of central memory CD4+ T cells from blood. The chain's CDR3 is CASSQEVQGGTEAFF. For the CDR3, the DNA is TGCGCCAGCAGCCAAGAAGTCCAGGGAGGCACTGAAGCTTTCTTT.